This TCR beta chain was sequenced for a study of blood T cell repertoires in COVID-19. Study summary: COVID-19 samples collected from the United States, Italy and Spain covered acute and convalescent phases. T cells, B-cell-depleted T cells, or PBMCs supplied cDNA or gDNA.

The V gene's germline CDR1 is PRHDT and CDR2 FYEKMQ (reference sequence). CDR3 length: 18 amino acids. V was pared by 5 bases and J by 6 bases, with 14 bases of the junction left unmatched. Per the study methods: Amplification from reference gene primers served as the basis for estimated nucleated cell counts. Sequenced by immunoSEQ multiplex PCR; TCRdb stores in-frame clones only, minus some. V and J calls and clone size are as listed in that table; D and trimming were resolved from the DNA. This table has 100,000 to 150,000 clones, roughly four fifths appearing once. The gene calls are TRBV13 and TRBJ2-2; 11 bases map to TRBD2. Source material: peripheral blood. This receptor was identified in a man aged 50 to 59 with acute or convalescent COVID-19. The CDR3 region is CASSTDRGLAATAGELFF. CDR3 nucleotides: TGTGCCAGCAGCACCGACAGGGGACTAGCGGCAACGGCCGGGGAGCTGTTTTTT.